This T cell receptor beta chain is drawn from a study of cytotoxic CD8 clonotypes in ibrutinib-treated CLL. Across the whole study: By median approximately 63 months, roughly twelve had progressed and around 14 stayed remitted; responses had been 2 complete and approximately 24 partial.

The table came from immunoSEQ multiplex PCR; TCRdb's copy has only in-frame clones and leaves some out. The table lists 12,000 or so clones, 75% to 85% of them singletons. This CDR3 comprises 15 residues. With 7 bases removed from V and 0 bases from J, the gap between germline ends came to 13 bases. Germline CDR1 reads MNHNS; CDR2 reads SASEGT. The genes are TRBV6-1 and TRBJ1-5, with D hard to call. Sequencing used PBMCs, obtained at disease progression, from a patient treated with ibrutinib. The receptor comes from a human donor with chronic lymphocytic leukemia. This chain's CDR3 is CASIDGRYSNQPQHF. The DNA of the CDR3 is TGTGCCAGCATCGACGGCCGATATAGCAATCAGCCCCAGCATTTT.